Listed below are T cell receptor beta chains from one sample, sequenced in a study of blood T cell repertoires in COVID-19. The table came from immunoSEQ multiplex PCR; TCRdb's copy has only in-frame clones and leaves some out. The repertoire holds 45,000 to 70,000 clones, with 81% as singletons. The sequenced sample was peripheral blood. The receptors were sampled from a woman older than 75 with active or convalescent COVID-19. Each CDR3 is given without its conserved first and last residue.

CDR3aa,v_gene
ARPQGASNQPQH,TRBV6-4
ATKGVVGSDTGELF,TRBV19
ASSPQALYGYT,TRBV4-3
ASSPGSGQGYEQY,TRBV11-2
ASSQGDRGLYGYT,TRBV4-1
ASSYGTNTEAF,TRBV6-5
AVSRGAYNEQF,TRBV6-6
ASRWGRGNQPQH,TRBV28
ASSQGKGGFNQPQH,TRBV4-1
ASTPQNSNQPQH,TRBV19
ASRVGGNTEAF,TRBV2
ASSEGQGLRTDTQY,TRBV19